A selection of T cell receptor beta chains follows, all from one sample in a study of control samples from healthy donors and cancer patients. The data were produced by immunoSEQ multiplex PCR, yet TCRdb's version contains in-frame clones alone and is incomplete. The data hold about 79,000 clones, with over 85% observed a single time. What was sequenced was PBMCs. The receptors shown here come from a woman between 40 and 50 years old with lung cancer. The CDR3 runs from the conserved cysteine through the conserved F or W. Fields, in order: clone size, V gene, J gene, D gene, CDR3 DNA, CDR3 protein. D genes are given only for firm matches. Clone size is given for some rows only: seen once, a few or many times, or a class if the clone is expanded.

.	TRBV3-1/TRBV3-2	TRBJ1-2	.	TGTGCCAGCAGCCAAGATGAGGGCCTCTATGGCTACACCTTC	CASSQDEGLYGYTF
once	TRBV2	TRBJ1-1	TRBD1	TGTGCCAGCACCGAAGGGGCCAGGGGGCAACTTATGAACACTGAAGCTTTCTTT	CASTEGARGQLMNTEAFF
.	TRBV6-5	TRBJ2-1	.	TGTGCCAGCAGTTATAACAACAATGAGCAGTTCTTC	CASSYNNNEQFF
.	TRBV3-1/TRBV3-2	TRBJ2-7	.	TGTGCCAGCAGCCAAAAGCTGCTCCGGGACACTCCCAACGAGCAGTACTTC	CASSQKLLRDTPNEQYF
.	TRBV5-1	TRBJ2-3	.	TGCGCCAGCAGCTTGGGGAAAGGGACATTAGATACGCAGTATTTT	CASSLGKGTLDTQYF
.	TRBV6-5	TRBJ2-2	.	TGTGCCAGCAGAAACAGGGTCGGCACCGGGGAGCTGTTTTTT	CASRNRVGTGELFF
.	TRBV19	TRBJ1-3	.	TGTGCCAGTAGAACGGGACCCACGTCGGGAAACACCATATATTTT	CASRTGPTSGNTIYF
.	TRBV29-1	TRBJ1-1	.	TGCAGCGTTGATCCGGGAACTGAAGCTTTCTTT	CSVDPGTEAFF
.	TRBV10-3	TRBJ1-2	.	TGTGCCATCAGTGAGCCCACTTCGGGCTACACCTTC	CAISEPTSGYTF
.	TRBV30	TRBJ2-3	.	TGTGCCGGCCCCGGGCTCACAGATACGCAGTATTTT	CAGPGLTDTQYF
.	TRBV19	TRBJ1-5	.	TGTGCCAGTAGTATAGACCCAGGATATAGCAATCAGCCCCAGCATTTT	CASSIDPGYSNQPQHF
.	TRBV24-1	TRBJ1-5	TRBD1	TGTGCCACCAGTGACTCTACAGGGGGCGGGAGGAGCAATCAGCCCCAGCATTTT	CATSDSTGGGRSNQPQHF
.	TRBV29-1	TRBJ2-3	.	TGCAGCGTTGAAACCCTTGAGCGGCCGCAGTATTTT	CSVETLERPQYF
few	TRBV6-5	TRBJ2-5	.	TGTGCCAGCAGTCCGAATCGGGAGACCCAGTACTTC	CASSPNRETQYF
.	TRBV5-1	TRBJ1-1	.	TGCGCCAGCTCACCTTCCGAAAACACTGAAGCTTTCTTT	CASSPSENTEAFF
.	TRBV10-1	TRBJ1-1	.	TGCGCCAGCACTCCGGCGGGCCTTCCCCGGGACACTGAAGCTTTCTTT	CASTPAGLPRDTEAFF
.	TRBV14	TRBJ2-7	.	TGTGCCAGCAGCCAAGTTCATCTGGGAAGCTCCTACGAGCAGTACTTC	CASSQVHLGSSYEQYF
.	TRBV6-5	TRBJ1-6	.	TGTGCCACCTCACGAAGGGTTCGAAGCTCACCCCTCCACTTT	CATSRRVRSSPLHF
.	TRBV10-1	TRBJ2-1	.	TGCGCCAGCAGCGGATCGATAGCCAATGAGCAGTTCTTC	CASSGSIANEQFF
.	TRBV7-9	TRBJ2-1	TRBD2	TGTGCCAGCAGCCCTAGCGGGGGGCGCCCGCAGTTCTTC	CASSPSGGRPQFF
.	TRBV5-1	TRBJ1-1	.	TGCGCCAGCAGCGGGGGGAACACTGAAGCTTTCTTT	CASSGGNTEAFF
.	TRBV24-1	TRBJ1-5	.	TGTGCCACCAGTGACCCCCGGGGTGACAATCAGCCCCAGCATTTT	CATSDPRGDNQPQHF
.	TRBV2	TRBJ2-5	TRBD1	TGTGCCAGCCAGGGGGTAGAGACCCAGTACTTC	CASQGVETQYF
.	TRBV12-3/TRBV12-4	TRBJ1-2	.	TGTGCCAGCAGTTTAGGGCCCGCCGATGGCTACACCTTC	CASSLGPADGYTF
.	TRBV14	TRBJ2-1	.	TGTGCCAGCAGCCGGTTACAGGGCCCCTACAATGAGCAGTTCTTC	CASSRLQGPYNEQFF
.	TRBV19	TRBJ1-3	TRBD1	TGTGCCAGTAATCCCGACAGGGTCCCTGGAAACACCATATATTTT	CASNPDRVPGNTIYF
.	TRBV10-3	TRBJ1-4	TRBD1	TGTGCCATCAGTGACGCCGGGACAGTTGAAAAACTGTTTTTT	CAISDAGTVEKLFF
few	TRBV28	TRBJ1-2	.	TGTGCCAGCAGTTTAGCAGGGGATGGCTACACCTTC	CASSLAGDGYTF
.	TRBV4-1	TRBJ2-1	.	TGCGCCAGCAGACCCGGGGAGGACCACAATGAGCAGTTCTTC	CASRPGEDHNEQFF
.	TRBV30	TRBJ1-3	.	TGTGCCTGGAGTGTAGTCGGTCTGCGGGGCGCGGTTGGAAACACCATATATTTT	CAWSVVGLRGAVGNTIYF
.	TRBV13	TRBJ2-7	TRBD1	TGTGCCAGCAGCTCGAGGGACAGAGTCTCCTACGAGCAGTACTTC	CASSSRDRVSYEQYF
.	TRBV6-5	TRBJ1-1	.	TGTGCCAGCAGCCATCTTTCGGAAATACGAGAAGCTTTCTTT	CASSHLSEIREAFF
.	TRBV3-1/TRBV3-2	TRBJ2-1	.	TGTGCCAGCAGCCAAGATTCCAGTACCTACAATGAGCAGTTCTTC	CASSQDSSTYNEQFF
.	TRBV5-4	TRBJ1-2	.	TGTGCCAGCAGCTTGGAAGGTTTGAGGACTTATGGCTACACCTTC	CASSLEGLRTYGYTF
.	TRBV28	TRBJ1-1	.	TGTGCCAGCAGTTTACAACGTCTCCCCCGGACTGAAGCTTTCTTT	CASSLQRLPRTEAFF
.	TRBV28	TRBJ2-4	TRBD1	TGTGCCAGCAGTTCAGCGCCGACAGGGATCGGTCAGTACTTC	CASSSAPTGIGQYF
.	TRBV7-9	TRBJ1-3	.	TGTGCCAGCAGCGAGGATGGATTACTCTCTGGAAACACCATATATTTT	CASSEDGLLSGNTIYF
.	TRBV19	TRBJ1-1	.	TGTGCCAGTAGTGCTGAGGCTAACACTGAAGCTTTCTTT	CASSAEANTEAFF
.	TRBV9	TRBJ1-3	TRBD1	TGTGCCAGCAGCGCCTCCGGGACAGGGGAGGGTCCTGGAAACACCATATATTTT	CASSASGTGEGPGNTIYF
.	TRBV21-1	TRBJ2-5	.	TGTGCCAGGCTGACTAGCGGGGGGGCCGCGGAGACCCAGTACTTC	CARLTSGGAAETQYF
.	TRBV7-4	TRBJ1-1	TRBD1	TGTGCCAGCAGCCGTGGGACAGTGGCTTTGGCTTTCTTT	CASSRGTVALAFF
.	TRBV6-5	TRBJ1-6	TRBD1	TGTGCCAGCAGCCTGACAGGGTCACCCCTCCACTTT	CASSLTGSPLHF